The 21 T cell receptor beta chains in this list originate from one sample, sequenced in a study of radiation and T cells in renal cell carcinoma. Time point meaning: blood 4 weeks post-SBRT, at nephrectomy. As for treatment: 15 Gy SBRT to primary tumor, nephrectomy 4 weeks later. Only in-frame clones appear in the TCRdb table, and some are missing; sequencing was by immunoSEQ multiplex PCR. The table shows 150,000 to 200,000 clones, with about 85% occurring only once. The source was blood, collected from a patient whose treatment included radiotherapy and nephrectomy. The receptors derive from a woman in her forties or fifties with renal cell carcinoma.

The chain uses TRBV6-5 and TRBJ1-2, with TRBD1 as a possible D gene (5 bases). The CDR3 totals 14 residues. CDR1 and CDR2 (germline): MNHEY, SVGAGI. Trimming took 6 bases from V and 4 from J, leaving 15 bases between them. CDR3 nucleotide sequence: TGTGCCAGCAGGAAGGAACGAAGGGGCTATGGCTACACCTTC. The encoded protein is CASRKERRGYGYTF.

The V call is TRBV6-1, the J call TRBJ2-7; a weak D match, TRBD1 (6 bases). CDR3 length: 12 amino acids. CDR1 is MNHNS, CDR2 SASEGT, per germline. V gave up 4 bases and J gave up 6 bases, with 10 bases separating them. CDR3 nucleotides: TGTGCCAGCAGTGGGGACAAACCCGAGCAGTACTTC. This codes for CASSGDKPEQYF.

The genes are TRBV13 and TRBJ1-1; D is unclear. Trimming left V 3 bases short and J 5 bases short, with 16 bases between. The CDR3 has 15 amino acids. Germline V lookup: CDR1 PRHDT, CDR2 FYEKMQ (reference sequence). CDR3 in amino acids: CASSFGRRRLTEAFF. The CDR3 DNA follows: TGTGCCAGCAGCTTCGGACGGAGGAGGCTGACTGAAGCTTTCTTT. Combining the CDR3 with reference TRBV13 and TRBJ1-1 gives the whole variable domain AAGVIQSPRHLIKEKRETATLKCYPIPRHDTVYWYQQGPGQDPQFLISFYEKMQSDKGSIPDRFSAQQFSDYHSELNMSSLELGDSALYFCASSFGRRRLTEAFFGQGTRLTVV.

Comment on this clone: This may stem from a read error, because a much larger clone lies one nucleotide away. The rearrangement uses TRBV4-3 and TRBJ1-1, with D possibly matching TRBD1 (6 bases). The CDR3 covers 15 residues. Germline V CDR1 and CDR2: LGHNA, YSLEER. In DNA, the CDR3 is TGCGCCAGCAGCCAAGTTGGAGGAGGGGGGCCTGAAGTTTTCTTT. Translation gives CASSQVGGGGPEVFF.

With regard to this clone: Other DNA variants within this sample encode the same CDR3. The chain combines TRBV5-1 with TRBJ2-3; the match to TRBD2 covers 7 bases. Germline CDR1 reads SGHRS; CDR2 reads YFSETQ. The CDR3 length is 15 residues. Unmatched junction bases numbered 2, after V lost 0 bases and J lost 1 base. The CDR3 bases are TGCGCCAGCAGCTTGGAGGCGGGGGGCACAGATACGCAGTATTTT. This translates into CASSLEAGGTDTQYF.

The gene calls are TRBV6-1 and TRBJ1-3, with TRBD1 as a possible D gene (5 bases). V was pared by 2 bases and J by 4 bases, with 9 bases between. The CDR3 consists of 14 residues. The germline CDR1 and CDR2 sequences are MNHNS and SASEGT. The CDR3 region is CASSELRVGNTIYF. The CDR3 DNA reads as TGTGCCAGCAGTGAACTCAGGGTCGGAAACACCATATATTTT.

The chain employs TRBV4-1 and TRBJ1-2, with a weak D call TRBD1 (5 bases). This CDR3 has 14 residues. V was trimmed by 4 bases and J by 3 bases, leaving 12 bases between them. In germline, CDR1 is MGHRA, CDR2 YSYEKL. The CDR3: CASSPARVDYGYTF. The CDR3 bases are TGCGCCAGCAGCCCCGCCAGGGTGGACTATGGCTACACCTTC.

The V call is TRBV4-1, the J call TRBJ2-1; no clear D. From germline, CDR1 is MGHRA and CDR2 YSYEKL. The CDR3 sequence is 14 residues long. Trimming stripped 0 bases from V and 10 bases from J, with 13 bases between. CDR3 in amino acids: CASSQDLGRYEQFF. The CDR3 DNA reads as TGCGCCAGCAGCCAAGATTTAGGGCGTTACGAGCAGTTCTTC.

The chain carries TRBV19 and TRBJ2-2, with D hard to call. Germline V CDR1 and CDR2: LNHDA, SQIVND (reference sequence). V lost 7 bases and J lost 0, with 9 bases in between. The CDR3 is made up of 14 amino acids. The CDR3 region has the DNA TGTGCCAGTAATGCCCAGACGAACACCGGGGAGCTGTTTTTT. Amino acids: CASNAQTNTGELFF.

V gene TRBV14 combines with J gene TRBJ1-2; D remains unclear. This CDR3 is 15 amino acids long. Germline V gene lookup returns CDR1 SGHDN and CDR2 FVKESK. The V end was cut by 0 bases, the J end by 0 bases, with 8 bases between. The CDR3 bases are TGTGCCAGCAGCCAAGAAACAGCAACTAACTATGGCTACACCTTC. Translation: CASSQETATNYGYTF.

This clone has just a few counts. The chain couples TRBV9 to TRBJ2-5; TRBD2 matches at 7 bases. The ends lost 3 bases at V and 5 bases at J; junction bases unmatched: 7. Germline V gives CDR1 SGDLS, CDR2 YYNGEE. There are 14 residues in the CDR3. In DNA form, the CDR3 reads TGTGCCAGCAGCGCACAGACTAGCCGGGAGACCCAGTACTTC. Its protein product is CASSAQTSRETQYF.

The chain is built from TRBV2 and TRBJ1-1, with D hard to call. The CDR3 contains 14 residues. Germline values: CDR1 SNHLY, CDR2 FYNNEI. V dropped 7 bases and J dropped 0 bases, with 12 bases sitting between them. DNA of the CDR3: TGTGCCAGCACCCAGCGGCAGTTGAACACTGAAGCTTTCTTT. This translates into CASTQRQLNTEAFF.

The chain employs TRBV11-3 and TRBJ2-2, with 7 positions matching TRBD1. V was clipped by 5 bases and J by 5 bases; unmatched bases: 14. The CDR3 has 17 amino acids. In germline, CDR1 is SGHNT, CDR2 YENEEA. The CDR3 DNA sequence: TGTGCCAGCAGCCCCGACCCGGCGACAGGGTGGACCGGGGAGCTGTTTTTT. It is translated as CASSPDPATGWTGELFF.

This chain joins TRBV6-6 and TRBJ2-1; 9 nucleotides line up with TRBD2. With V trimmed by 0 bases and J by 5 bases, 5 bases remained unmatched. Germline V gives CDR1 MNHNY, CDR2 SVGAGI (reference sequence). The CDR3 is 16 amino acids. The CDR3 here is CASSYSLAGVDNEQFF. The CDR3 nucleotides are TGTGCCAGCAGTTACTCGTTAGCGGGGGTCGACAATGAGCAGTTCTTC.

The count of this clone is one. The V gene is TRBV18, the J gene TRBJ1-3; no definite D call. This CDR3 contains 13 residues. Deletions cut 7 bases from V and 2 bases from J, with 9 bases between. Germline V gene lookup returns CDR1 KGHSH and CDR2 LQKENI. The CDR3 sequence is CASFAPPGNTIYF. In nucleotides, the CDR3 is TGTGCCAGCTTCGCCCCCCCTGGAAACACCATATATTTT.

V and J are TRBV2 and TRBJ2-5; perhaps TRBD2 as D (5 bases). The CDR3 loop spans 15 amino acids. Germline CDR1 reads SNHLY; CDR2 reads FYNNEI. The germline V and J ends were trimmed by 6 bases and 2 bases, with 16 bases remaining between them. CDR3 in amino acids: CASRSDFPTQETQYF. The CDR3 DNA sequence: TGTGCCAGCAGGTCGGACTTTCCTACACAAGAGACCCAGTACTTC.

J is TRBJ1-2 and V is TRBV10-3; tentative D call: TRBD1 (5 bases). The CDR3 covers 15 residues. Deletions cut 4 bases from V and 4 bases from J, with 16 bases between. Germline loops: CDR1 ENHRY, CDR2 SYGVKD. CDR3 bases: TGTGCCATCAGTGTAGCAGGGTATGAGGGCTATGGCTACACCTTC. The encoded protein is CAISVAGYEGYGYTF.

This clone was observed once. This chain connects TRBV29-1 to TRBJ1-1; D is possibly TRBD1 (6 bases). This CDR3 spans 12 amino acids. Between the trimmed V and J ends, which lost 4 bases and 4 bases, there was a span of 10 bases. Germline V lookup: CDR1 SQVTM, CDR2 ANQGSEA. The CDR3 region is CSVGGQTTEAFF. The CDR3 DNA reads as TGCAGCGTTGGGGGGCAGACCACTGAAGCTTTCTTT.

V gene TRBV6-1 combines with J gene TRBJ2-7; the D is unclear. V was trimmed by 2 bases and J by 2 bases, leaving 7 bases between them. This CDR3 contains 13 residues. The germline V gene encodes CDR1 MNHNS and CDR2 SASEGT. The CDR3 loop is CASSEPATYEQYF. The CDR3 bases are TGTGCCAGCAGTGAACCAGCGACCTACGAGCAGTACTTC.

J is TRBJ1-3 and V is TRBV30; no clear D gene. CDR1 is GTSNPN, CDR2 SVGIG, per germline (reference sequence). There are 12 residues in the CDR3. Trimming removed 0 bases at V and 6 bases at J, with 6 bases between. CDR3: CAWSVWPNTIYF. CDR3 nucleotide sequence: TGTGCCTGGAGTGTATGGCCAAACACCATATATTTT.

This clone occurred once. This rearrangement joins TRBV19 to TRBJ1-5; 8 bases are a match to TRBD1. The germline CDR1 and CDR2 sequences are LNHDA and SQIVND (reference sequence). The CDR3 spans 20 residues. Trimming removed 6 bases from V and 0 bases from J; junction bases left unmatched: 19. This chain's CDR3 is CASRIGLDRGYFYSNQPQHF. The CDR3 region has the DNA TGTGCCAGTAGGATCGGACTAGACAGGGGATATTTCTATAGCAATCAGCCCCAGCATTTT.